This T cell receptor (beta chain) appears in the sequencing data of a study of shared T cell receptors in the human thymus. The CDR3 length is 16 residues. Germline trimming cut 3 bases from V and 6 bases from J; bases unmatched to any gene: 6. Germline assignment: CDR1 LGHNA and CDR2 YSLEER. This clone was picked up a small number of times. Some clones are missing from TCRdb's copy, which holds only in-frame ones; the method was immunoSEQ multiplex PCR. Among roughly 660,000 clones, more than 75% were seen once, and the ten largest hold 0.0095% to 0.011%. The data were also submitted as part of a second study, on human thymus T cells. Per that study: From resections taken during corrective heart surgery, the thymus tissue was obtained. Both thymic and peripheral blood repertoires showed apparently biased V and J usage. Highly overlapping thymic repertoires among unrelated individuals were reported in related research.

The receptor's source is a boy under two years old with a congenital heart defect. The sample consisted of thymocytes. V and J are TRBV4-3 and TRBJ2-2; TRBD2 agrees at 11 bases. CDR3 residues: CASSQDVLAGAGELFF. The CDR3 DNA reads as TGCGCCAGCAGCCAGGATGTACTAGCGGGAGCCGGGGAGCTGTTTTTT.